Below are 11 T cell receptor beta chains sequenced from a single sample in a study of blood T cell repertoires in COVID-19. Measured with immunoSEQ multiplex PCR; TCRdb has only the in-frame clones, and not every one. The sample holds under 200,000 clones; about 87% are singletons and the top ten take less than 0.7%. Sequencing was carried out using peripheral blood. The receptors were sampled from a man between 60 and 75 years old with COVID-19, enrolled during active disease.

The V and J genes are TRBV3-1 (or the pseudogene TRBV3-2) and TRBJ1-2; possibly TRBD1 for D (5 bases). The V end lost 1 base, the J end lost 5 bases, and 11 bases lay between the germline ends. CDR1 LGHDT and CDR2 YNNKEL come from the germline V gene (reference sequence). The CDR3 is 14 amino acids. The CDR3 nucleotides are TGTGCCAGCAGCCAAGCCGGGGGGGGGTATGGCTACACCTTC. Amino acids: CASSQAGGGYGYTF.

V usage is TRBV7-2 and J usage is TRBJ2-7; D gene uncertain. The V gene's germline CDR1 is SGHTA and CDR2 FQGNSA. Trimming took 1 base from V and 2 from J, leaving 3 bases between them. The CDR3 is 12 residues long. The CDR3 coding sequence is TGTGCCAGCAGCTTAGATACCTACGAGCAGTACTTC. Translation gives CASSLDTYEQYF.

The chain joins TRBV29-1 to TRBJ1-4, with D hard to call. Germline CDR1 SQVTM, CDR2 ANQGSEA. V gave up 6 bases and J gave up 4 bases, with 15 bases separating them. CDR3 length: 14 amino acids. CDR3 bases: TGCAGCGTGGCAGGACTGAGCGGTAATGAAAAACTGTTTTTT. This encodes CSVAGLSGNEKLFF.

This chain's CDR3 is CASSTTGGSYNEQFF. The CDR3 coding sequence is TGTGCCAGTAGTACCACAGGGGGCTCCTACAATGAGCAGTTCTTC. The rearrangement uses TRBV19 and TRBJ2-1; 8 bases align to TRBD1. V trimming: 4 bases; J trimming: 0 bases; junction bases outside the gene matches: 2. This CDR3 comprises 15 residues. Germline V gives CDR1 LNHDA, CDR2 SQIVND (reference sequence).

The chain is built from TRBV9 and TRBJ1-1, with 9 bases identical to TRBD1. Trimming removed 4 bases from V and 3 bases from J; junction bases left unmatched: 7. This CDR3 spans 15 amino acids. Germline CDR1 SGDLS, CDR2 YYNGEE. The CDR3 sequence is CASSPRDRADTEAFF. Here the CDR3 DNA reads TGTGCCAGCAGCCCAAGGGACAGGGCGGACACTGAAGCTTTCTTT.

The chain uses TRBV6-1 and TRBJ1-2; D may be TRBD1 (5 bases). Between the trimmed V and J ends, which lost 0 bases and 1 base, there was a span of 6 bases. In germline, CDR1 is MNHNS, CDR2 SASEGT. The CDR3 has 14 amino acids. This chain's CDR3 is CASSEAQGNYGYTF. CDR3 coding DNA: TGTGCCAGCAGTGAAGCGCAGGGTAACTATGGCTACACCTTC.

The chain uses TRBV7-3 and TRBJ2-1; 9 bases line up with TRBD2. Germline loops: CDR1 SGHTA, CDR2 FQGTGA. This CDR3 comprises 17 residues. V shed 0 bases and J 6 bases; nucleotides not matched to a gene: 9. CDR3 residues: CASSLTTAGGRGNEQFF. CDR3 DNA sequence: TGTGCCAGCAGCTTAACGACGGCGGGAGGGAGGGGCAATGAGCAGTTCTTC.

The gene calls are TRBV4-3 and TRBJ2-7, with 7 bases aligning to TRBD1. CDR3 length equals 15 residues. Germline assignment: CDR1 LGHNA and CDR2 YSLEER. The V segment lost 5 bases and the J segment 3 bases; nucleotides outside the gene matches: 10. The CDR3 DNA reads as TGCGCCAGCAGCTCCACGGGACAGCCACTCTACGAGCAGTACTTC. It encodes CASSSTGQPLYEQYF.

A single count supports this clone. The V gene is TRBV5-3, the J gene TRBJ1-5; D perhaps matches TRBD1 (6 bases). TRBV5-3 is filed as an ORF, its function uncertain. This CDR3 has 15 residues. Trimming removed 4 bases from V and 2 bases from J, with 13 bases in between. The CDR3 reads CARSPTGRRNQPQHF. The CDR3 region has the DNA TGTGCCAGAAGCCCGACAGGCAGACGCAATCAGCCCCAGCATTTT.

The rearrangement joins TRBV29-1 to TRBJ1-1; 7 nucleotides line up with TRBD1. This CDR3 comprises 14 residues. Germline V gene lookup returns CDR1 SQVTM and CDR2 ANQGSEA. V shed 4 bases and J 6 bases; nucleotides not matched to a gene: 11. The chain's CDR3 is CSVAGGRVVSEAFF. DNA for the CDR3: TGCAGCGTTGCAGGGGGTCGAGTTGTTTCTGAAGCTTTCTTT.

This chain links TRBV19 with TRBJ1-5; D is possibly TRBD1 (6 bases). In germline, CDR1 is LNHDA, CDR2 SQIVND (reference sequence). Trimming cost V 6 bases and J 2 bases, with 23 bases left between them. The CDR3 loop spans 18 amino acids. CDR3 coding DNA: TGTGCCAGTAGCCCCCAGATAGGGGTGGGGGCCGGCAATCAGCCCCAGCATTTT. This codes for CASSPQIGVGAGNQPQHF.